This TCR beta chain was recorded in a study of a mutant IDH1 vaccine in newly diagnosed glioma (dated by TCRdb to the early 2020s). With respect to the entire study: Of the approximately 30 treated patients, about 62% were male and approximately 38% were female, and a mean age of 40.4 years was recorded. Before enrollment, patients had received standard therapy of radiotherapy alone, temozolomide alone, or radiochemotherapy with temozolomide; most received the combination. Peripheral blood was collected at six visits: V03 (baseline), V05, V07, V10, V12 and V13. For exploratory analyses, longitudinal TCRB deep sequencing was carried out in approximately 25 treated patients wherever samples were available. The study at large found these results: The authors noted that analyses of patient blood samples could not be reproduced because of sample limitations. Pseudoprogression seemed to be unrelated to changes in the top peripheral T cell clonotypes found by TCRB sequencing. Immune responses induced by the vaccine were seen in 90% to 95% of patients across multiple MHC alleles. Availability determined which PBMC samples were chosen for TCRB deep sequencing.

Reading the label with the study, this specimen's time point is: baseline, week 1 (first vaccination visit). According to the study, the label for this sample's treatment or condition signals: pre-vaccination baseline after standard-of-care therapy. Newly diagnosed WHO grade 3 or 4 IDH1-mutant astrocytomas showing loss of nuclear ATRX were present in the donors. The samples were drawn from NOA16, a multicentre, single-arm, open-label phase I trial in Germany that tested a mutant IDH1 peptide vaccine in humans for the first time. For immunogenicity testing, the blood drawn at visit V03 was used as the baseline sample. The DNeasy Blood and Tissue Kit was used to extract genomic DNA from EDTA blood for TCRB sequencing. This clone was seen a few times. Its antigen remains unidentified. No much larger clone exists at a distance of one base, and base qualities are not known. The protocol used for the library was the immunoSEQ multiplex PCR assay. The hsTCRB Kit was used according to the manufacturer's protocol to amplify rearranged TCR beta chain sequences. TCRB libraries were sequenced on an Illumina MiSeq. For the original study's pipeline: Demultiplexing, trimming and gene mapping were performed with the kit vendor's proprietary platform. TCRdb stores this immuneACCESS table with in-frame sequences only. Part of the clones is absent; in the studies checked, under half of the shortfall reflects unresolved V genes, and no reason is known for the rest. V, J and clone size derive from that table, while D and trimming were established from the DNA sequence. In all, the sample holds about 92,000 clones, and roughly 77% of those were seen once. 7.5% of the sample rests with the top ten.

The CDR3 runs 12 residues from the cysteine to the phenylalanine. Of all the DNA, just the CDR3 is kept, 36 bases in frame from base 1. CDR1 and CDR2 were assigned from the germline V gene as SNHLY and FYNNEI. The V end loses 4 bases and the J end loses 7 bases, and a stretch of 10 bases separates them. The sample here was PBMCs, taken from a glioma patient treated with radiotherapy, temozolomide or both. Recombination connected TRBV2 to TRBJ1-2; the D gene is perhaps TRBD1, on 5 matching bases. The TCR originated in a man aged 40-49 years with glioma. CDR3 sequence: CASSAGLSGYTF. Read as DNA, the sequence is TGTGCCAGCAGTGCGGGACTATCTGGCTACACCTTC.